The 21 T cell receptor beta chains listed next were all sequenced from one sample in a study of blood T cell repertoires in COVID-19. The assay was immunoSEQ multiplex PCR, and TCRdb's table has in-frame clones only and misses some. The data contain fewer than 30,000 clones, 85% to 95% of them singletons. The sequencing sample was made of peripheral blood. The receptors come from a woman in her 70s with COVID-19, enrolled during active disease.

This chain uses TRBV5-1 with TRBJ2-7; 10 bases are shared with TRBD1. Germline trimming cut 4 bases from V and 4 bases from J; bases unmatched to any gene: 8. The CDR3 is made up of 15 amino acids. Germline V gives CDR1 SGHRS, CDR2 YFSETQ. The CDR3 sequence is CASSPPGQGQYEQYF. CDR3 DNA: TGCGCCAGCAGCCCACCGGGACAGGGGCAATACGAGCAGTACTTC.

This clone was detected a few times. The gene calls are TRBV25-1 and TRBJ2-7; no definite D call. From germline, CDR1 is MGHDK and CDR2 SYGVNS. This CDR3 is built from 14 residues. Trimming cost V 2 bases and J 3 bases, with 11 bases left between them. CDR3 DNA: TGTGCCAGCAGTGAACCCCCCCCCGGCTACGAGCAGTACTTC. Translation gives CASSEPPPGYEQYF.

J is TRBJ2-7 and V is TRBV11-1; 10 bases are shared with TRBD2. Unmatched junction bases numbered 8, after V lost 6 bases and J lost 3 bases. CDR1 is SGHAT and CDR2 is FQDESV in the germline V gene (reference sequence). This CDR3 is built from 15 residues. The CDR3 nucleotides read TGTGCCAGCAGGCTAGCGGGAGTCGGCGGCTACGAGCAGTACTTC. It is translated as CASRLAGVGGYEQYF.

V gene TRBV10-3 combines with J gene TRBJ1-6; 7 bases agree with TRBD1. Trimming removed 6 bases from V and 8 bases from J; junction bases left unmatched: 10. Per germline, CDR1 ENHRY and CDR2 SYGVKD. There are 15 residues in the CDR3. The CDR3 region is CAISSQGTGDSPLHF. In nucleotides, the CDR3 is TGTGCCATCAGCTCCCAGGGAACAGGGGATTCACCCCTCCACTTT.

V is TRBV16 and J is TRBJ1-5, with a weak D call TRBD1 (6 bases). In germline, CDR1 is KGHSY, CDR2 FQNENV. This CDR3 has 15 residues. V lost 2 bases and J 2 bases, leaving 10 bases between the germline ends. The CDR3 here is CASSQVRQGNQPQHF. Written as DNA, the CDR3 is TGTGCCAGCAGCCAAGTCCGACAGGGCAATCAGCCCCAGCATTTT.

V gene TRBV27 combines with J gene TRBJ1-1; 7 bases are a match to TRBD1. Per germline, CDR1 MNHEY and CDR2 SMNVEV (reference sequence). The junction had 11 bases not matched to a gene; V was cut back by 0 bases and J by 4 bases. This CDR3 contains 17 residues. The CDR3: CASSLSKLGGKFTEAFF. CDR3 DNA: TGTGCCAGCAGTTTATCGAAATTAGGGGGCAAGTTCACTGAAGCTTTCTTT.

The rearrangement uses TRBV5-4 and TRBJ2-3, with D unresolved. This CDR3 comprises 14 residues. The V and J ends lost 0 bases and 1 base respectively, with 6 bases between them. Germline values: CDR1 SGHNT, CDR2 YYREEE (reference sequence). The chain's CDR3 is CASSLGTGTDTQYF. CDR3 DNA: TGTGCCAGCAGCTTGGGTACAGGCACAGATACGCAGTATTTT.

This chain connects TRBV19 to TRBJ1-3; TRBD1 is a possible D gene (6 bases). The CDR3 covers 16 residues. Trimming cost V 6 bases and J 4 bases, with 19 bases left between them. Looked up from germline, CDR1 is LNHDA and CDR2 is SQIVND (reference sequence). CDR3 in amino acids: CASSVKQGVAGNTIYF. The CDR3 nucleotides are TGTGCCAGTAGCGTTAAACAGGGCGTCGCCGGAAACACCATATATTTT.

The chain uses TRBV30 and TRBJ2-1; the D is unclear. Trimming stripped 1 base from V and 6 bases from J, with 7 bases between. The CDR3 is 12 residues long. Per the germline V gene, CDR1 is GTSNPN and CDR2 is SVGIG (reference sequence). The CDR3 DNA reads TGTGCCTGGAGTGGAGCTGGCAATGAGCAGTTCTTC. Protein sequence: CAWSGAGNEQFF.

This clone has only one observation. The chain carries TRBV19 and TRBJ2-2; the D is unclear. This CDR3 is 12 amino acids long. V dropped 4 bases and J dropped 7 bases, with 7 bases sitting between them. CDR1 LNHDA and CDR2 SQIVND come from the germline V gene (reference sequence). This CDR3 reads CASSSLYGELFF. The CDR3 nucleotides read TGTGCCAGTAGTAGCCTCTACGGGGAGCTGTTTTTT.

This clone was counted once. The chain joins TRBV30 to TRBJ1-3; the D is unclear. The germline CDR1 and CDR2 sequences are GTSNPN and SVGIG (reference sequence). Trimming shortened V by 2 bases and J by 4 bases, and 6 bases separated the two germline ends. The CDR3 extends over 12 amino acids. CDR3 in amino acids: CAWSTGGNTIYF. The DNA for the CDR3 is TGTGCCTGGAGTACCGGGGGAAACACCATATATTTT.

This rearrangement joins TRBV29-1 to TRBJ1-1; D ambiguous. From germline, CDR1 is SQVTM and CDR2 ANQGSEA. This CDR3 contains 14 residues. The V end was cut by 6 bases, the J end by 0 bases, with 14 bases between. The CDR3 is CSVTRSLVNTEAFF. The CDR3 DNA reads as TGCAGCGTAACTCGGTCCCTGGTGAACACTGAAGCTTTCTTT.

J is TRBJ2-5 and V is TRBV6-5; TRBD2 matches at 8 bases. Germline V gene data show CDR1 as MNHEY and CDR2 as SVGAGI. CDR3 length: 13 residues. The V segment lost 7 bases and the J segment 5 bases; nucleotides outside the gene matches: 6. The DNA for the CDR3 is TGTGCCAGCAACGTAGCGGGATTCGAGACCCAGTACTTC. Protein sequence: CASNVAGFETQYF.

The chain uses TRBV30 and TRBJ1-6; 10 bases align to TRBD1. The CDR3 has 15 residues. V dropped 2 bases and J dropped 8; count of bases not matched to a gene: 6. From germline, CDR1 is GTSNPN and CDR2 SVGIG (reference sequence). Here the CDR3 reads CAWSLTGTGDSPLHF. The CDR3 nucleotides read TGTGCCTGGAGTCTTACCGGGACAGGGGATTCACCCCTCCACTTT.

The chain uses TRBV5-1 and TRBJ2-7, with TRBD1 as a possible D gene (6 bases). CDR1 is SGHRS, CDR2 YFSETQ, per germline. The CDR3 covers 14 residues. V lost 2 bases to trimming and J lost 0 bases, with 9 bases between them. The DNA for the CDR3 is TGCGCCAGCAGCTTAACAGGGCCCTCCTACGAGCAGTACTTC. It codes for CASSLTGPSYEQYF.

The V and J genes are TRBV30 and TRBJ2-3; 12 nucleotides align to TRBD2. Germline V gene sequence: CDR1 GTSNPN, CDR2 SVGIG (reference sequence). The CDR3 sequence is 14 residues long. The junction had 8 bases not matched to a gene; V was cut back by 8 bases and J by 5 bases. As DNA, the CDR3 is TGTGCCAGAAGGACTAGCGGGAACGTAGATACGCAGTATTTT. Translation: CARRTSGNVDTQYF.

The V gene is TRBV7-2, the J gene TRBJ1-2; D perhaps matches TRBD1 (6 bases). V shed 0 bases and J shed 5 bases, with 10 bases lying between them. CDR3 length equals 14 residues. Germline lookup yields CDR1 SGHTA and CDR2 FQGNSA. CDR3 sequence reads: CASSLATGNYGYTF. The CDR3 bases are TGTGCCAGCAGCTTAGCCACAGGGAATTATGGCTACACCTTC. Drawing the rest from reference TRBV7-2 and TRBJ1-2, the complete variable domain is GAGVSQSPSNKVTEKGKDVELRCDPISGHTALYWYRQSLGQGLEFLIYFQGNSAPDKSGLPSDRFSAERTGGSVSTLTIQRTQQEDSAVYLCASSLATGNYGYTFGSGTRLTVV.

V gene TRBV5-1 combines with J gene TRBJ2-2; D uncertain. Germline CDR1 SGHRS, CDR2 YFSETQ. Trimming stripped 1 base from V and 6 bases from J, with 7 bases between. This CDR3 is 13 amino acids long. The CDR3 protein is CASSLIGPGELFF. The CDR3, as DNA: TGCGCCAGCAGCTTGATTGGGCCCGGGGAGCTGTTTTTT.

This sequence joins TRBV6-5 and TRBJ1-6; perhaps TRBD1 as D (6 bases). This CDR3 is 14 amino acids long. Germline V gives CDR1 MNHEY, CDR2 SVGAGI. V lost 4 bases and J lost 14, with 18 bases in between. The CDR3 sequence is CASSFSVQGRALHF. CDR3 sequence (DNA): TGTGCCAGCAGTTTCTCTGTACAGGGTCGTGCCCTCCACTTT.

The rearrangement joins TRBV19 to TRBJ2-2; 14 bases align to TRBD2. CDR3 length: 18 residues. Germline CDR1 is LNHDA and CDR2 is SQIVND (reference sequence). Trimming took 4 bases from V and 2 from J; bases not matched to a gene: 6. CDR3 sequence reads: CASSKGTSGSPNTGELFF. CDR3 coding DNA: TGTGCCAGTAGTAAAGGGACTAGCGGGAGCCCCAACACCGGGGAGCTGTTTTTT.

In its sample, this clone was seen once. This chain links TRBV3-1 (or the pseudogene TRBV3-2) with TRBJ1-2; D ambiguous. V was cut by 1 base and J by 3 bases, with 9 bases left in between. Looked up from germline, CDR1 is LGHDT and CDR2 is YNNKEL (reference sequence). This CDR3 region has 14 residues. The CDR3 protein is CASSQAVRDYGYTF. Here the CDR3 DNA reads TGTGCCAGCAGCCAAGCCGTCCGAGACTATGGCTACACCTTC.